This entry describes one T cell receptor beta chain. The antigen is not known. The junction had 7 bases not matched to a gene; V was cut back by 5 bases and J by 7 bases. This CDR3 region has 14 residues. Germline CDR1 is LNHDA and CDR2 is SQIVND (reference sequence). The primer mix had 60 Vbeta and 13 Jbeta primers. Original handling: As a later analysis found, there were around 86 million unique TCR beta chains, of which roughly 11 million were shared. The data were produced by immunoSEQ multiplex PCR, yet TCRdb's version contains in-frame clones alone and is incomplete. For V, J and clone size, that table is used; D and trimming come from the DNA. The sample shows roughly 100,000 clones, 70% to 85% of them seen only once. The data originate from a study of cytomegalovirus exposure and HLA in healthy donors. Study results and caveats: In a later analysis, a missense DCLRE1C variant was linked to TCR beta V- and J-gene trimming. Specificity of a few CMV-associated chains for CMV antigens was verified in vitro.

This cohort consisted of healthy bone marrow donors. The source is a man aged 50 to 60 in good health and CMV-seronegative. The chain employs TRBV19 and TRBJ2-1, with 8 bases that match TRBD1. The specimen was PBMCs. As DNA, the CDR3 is TGTGCCAGTAGTTTACGGACAGGGCAGAATGAGCAGTTCTTC. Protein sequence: CASSLRTGQNEQFF. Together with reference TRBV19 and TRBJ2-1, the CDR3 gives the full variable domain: DGGITQSPKYLFRKEGQNVTLSCEQNLNHDAMYWYRQDPGQGLRLIYYSQIVNDFQKGDIAEGYSVSREKKESFPLTVTSAQKNPTAFYLCASSLRTGQNEQFFGPGTRLTVL.